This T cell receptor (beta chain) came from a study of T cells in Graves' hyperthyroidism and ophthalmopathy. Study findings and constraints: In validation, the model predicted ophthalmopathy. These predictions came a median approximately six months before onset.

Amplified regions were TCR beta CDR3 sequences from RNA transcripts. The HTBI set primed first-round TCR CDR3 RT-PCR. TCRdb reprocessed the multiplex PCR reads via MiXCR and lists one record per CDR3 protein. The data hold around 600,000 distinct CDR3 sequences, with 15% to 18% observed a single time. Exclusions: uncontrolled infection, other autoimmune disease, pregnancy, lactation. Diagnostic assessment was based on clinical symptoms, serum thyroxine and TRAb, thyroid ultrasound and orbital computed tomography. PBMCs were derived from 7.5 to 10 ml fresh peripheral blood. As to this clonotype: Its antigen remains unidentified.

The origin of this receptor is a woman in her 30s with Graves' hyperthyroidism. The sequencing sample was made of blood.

The CDR3 region is CASSQDRKGITDTQYF. The CDR3 coding sequence is TGCGCCAGCAGCCAAGATAGGAAAGGAATCACAGATACGCAGTATTTT. The chain links TRBV4-3 to TRBJ2-3; no clear D. Germline assignment: CDR1 LGHNA and CDR2 YSLEER. The CDR3 is 16 amino acids. V gave up 0 bases and J gave up 2 bases, with 12 bases separating them.